A single sample is the source of the 19 T cell receptor beta chains below, sequenced in a study of blood T cell repertoires in COVID-19. Produced via immunoSEQ multiplex PCR; TCRdb's table is partial and in-frame only. Among about 200,000 clones listed, roughly 90% were seen once. Material: PBMCs or T cells enriched from blood (not recorded which). The source of these receptors is a woman aged 18-35 years who had recovered from COVID-19.

The V and J genes are TRBV28 and TRBJ2-7; D possibly corresponds to TRBD2 (5 bases). This CDR3 has 13 amino acids. Germline values: CDR1 MDHEN, CDR2 SYDVKM. Trimming removed 3 bases at V and 3 bases at J, with 9 bases between. The CDR3 nucleotides read TGTGCCAGCAGTTTTCCGGGGAGCTACGAGCAGTACTTC. This codes for CASSFPGSYEQYF.

V usage is TRBV5-8 and J usage is TRBJ1-5; a possible D gene is TRBD1 (5 bases). Trimming removed 2 bases from V and 3 bases from J, with 12 bases in between. This CDR3 has 15 residues. CDR1 SGHTS and CDR2 YDEGEE come from the germline V gene. This chain's CDR3 is CASSFTGGSNQPQHF. CDR3 DNA: TGTGCCAGCAGCTTCACGGGGGGTTCCAATCAGCCCCAGCATTTT.

The chain uses TRBV9 and TRBJ1-5, with TRBD1 as a possible D gene (5 bases). V lost 0 bases and J lost 0, with 13 bases in between. From germline, CDR1 is SGDLS and CDR2 YYNGEE. The CDR3 is 17 residues long. CDR3 in DNA: TGTGCCAGCAGCGTAGGCACAGGAGAGTATAGCAATCAGCCCCAGCATTTT. Translating it yields CASSVGTGEYSNQPQHF.

The chain has TRBV6-5 and TRBJ1-2; 8 bases are shared with TRBD1. J lost 6 bases, V lost 2 bases, and 8 bases had no gene match. The CDR3 has 15 amino acids. Germline V CDR1 and CDR2: MNHEY, SVGAGI. The CDR3 sequence is CASSYLDRVADGYTF. The CDR3 coding sequence is TGTGCCAGCAGTTACCTGGACAGGGTAGCCGATGGCTACACCTTC.

V and J are TRBV9 and TRBJ1-1; D gene uncertain. The germline V gene has CDR1 SGDLS and CDR2 YYNGEE. V lost 0 bases and J lost 3, with 6 bases in between. This CDR3 has 13 residues. The CDR3 is CASSVGGYTEAFF. The CDR3 DNA reads TGTGCCAGCAGCGTAGGAGGCTACACTGAAGCTTTCTTT.

The chain couples TRBV3-1 (or the pseudogene TRBV3-2) to TRBJ1-2; D may be TRBD1 (5 bases). Per the germline V gene, CDR1 is LGHDT and CDR2 is YNNKEL (reference sequence). The CDR3 covers 16 residues. V lost 3 bases, J lost 4 bases, and 18 bases lay in between. This CDR3 is CASSQSWQEGAYGYTF. The CDR3 bases are TGTGCCAGCAGCCAGTCTTGGCAGGAAGGGGCCTATGGCTACACCTTC.

The chain couples TRBV28 to TRBJ1-5; D is perhaps TRBD1 (5 bases). The V end lost 3 bases, the J end lost 2 bases, and 8 bases lay between the germline ends. The germline V gene has CDR1 MDHEN and CDR2 SYDVKM. The CDR3 loop spans 14 amino acids. The CDR3 region is CASSFIQGNQPQHF. As DNA, the CDR3 is TGTGCCAGCAGTTTTATACAGGGCAATCAGCCCCAGCATTTT.

In its sample, this clone was seen once. This chain uses TRBV11-2 with TRBJ1-2; D ambiguous. The germline gives CDR1 SGHAT, CDR2 FQNNGV. V lost 5 bases and J lost 4, with 8 bases in between. This CDR3 comprises 12 residues. As DNA, the CDR3 is TGTGCCAGCAGCCTCCCTCCCTATGGCTACACCTTC. This codes for CASSLPPYGYTF.

V usage is TRBV6-5 and J usage is TRBJ1-1, with D perhaps matching TRBD1 (6 bases). Germline V gene data show CDR1 as MNHEY and CDR2 as SVGAGI. V lost 2 bases and J lost 3, with 16 bases in between. The CDR3 length is 16 residues. CDR3 sequence reads: CASSYIQGGWDTEAFF. In DNA form, the CDR3 reads TGTGCCAGCAGTTACATACAGGGCGGGTGGGACACTGAAGCTTTCTTT.

The rearrangement uses TRBV5-1 and TRBJ2-2; the D is unclear. From germline, CDR1 is SGHRS and CDR2 YFSETQ. The V end lost 0 bases, the J end lost 1 base, and 10 bases lay between the germline ends. The CDR3 loop spans 16 amino acids. CDR3 DNA sequence: TGCGCCAGCAGCTTGGAGACTTTTGGGAACACCGGGGAGCTGTTTTTT. As protein: CASSLETFGNTGELFF.

This sequence joins TRBV4-1 and TRBJ1-2; tentatively, D is TRBD1 (5 bases). The V end lost 5 bases, the J end lost 2 bases, and 12 bases lay between the germline ends. This CDR3 region has 14 residues. Germline assignment: CDR1 MGHRA and CDR2 YSYEKL. The CDR3 reads CASSVQGGNYGYTF. In nucleotides, the CDR3 is TGCGCCAGCAGCGTGCAGGGAGGGAACTATGGCTACACCTTC.

This chain joins TRBV13 and TRBJ2-2, with TRBD2 as a possible D gene (6 bases). The CDR3 runs 16 residues. The V and J ends lost 1 base and 8 bases respectively, with 17 bases between them. Germline CDR1 reads PRHDT; CDR2 reads FYEKMQ (reference sequence). CDR3 in DNA: TGTGCCAGCAGCTTAGACGGGAGCCGATTTCAGGGGGAGCTGTTTTTT. It yields the protein CASSLDGSRFQGELFF.

V usage is TRBV5-1 and J usage is TRBJ2-1; 11 bases map to TRBD2. The V gene's germline CDR1 is SGHRS and CDR2 YFSETQ. The J segment lost 3 bases and the V segment lost 4 bases, leaving 15 bases of the junction unmatched. This CDR3 is built from 19 residues. CDR3 in amino acids: CASSQTSGGASRHYNEQFF. CDR3 coding DNA: TGCGCCAGCAGCCAAACTAGCGGGGGAGCCTCTCGACACTACAATGAGCAGTTCTTC. Supplemented by reference TRBV5-1 and TRBJ2-1, the full variable domain reads KAGVTQTPRYLIKTRGQQVTLSCSPISGHRSVSWYQQTPGQGLQFLFEYFSETQRNKGNFPGRFSGRQFSNSRSEMNVSTLELGDSALYLCASSQTSGGASRHYNEQFFGPGTRLTVL.

V usage is TRBV12-3 or TRBV12-4 and J usage is TRBJ2-1; D gene ambiguous. V lost 0 bases to trimming and J lost 10 bases, with 10 bases between them. The CDR3 has 13 residues. The CDR3 DNA is TGTGCCAGCAGTTTAGCCAGACTTCTGGAGCAGTTCTTC. It encodes CASSLARLLEQFF.

The rearrangement uses TRBV10-3 and TRBJ2-6; 9 nucleotides agree with TRBD1. The J segment lost 0 bases and the V segment lost 8 bases, leaving 8 bases of the junction unmatched. The CDR3 has 17 residues. CDR1 and CDR2 (germline): ENHRY, SYGVKD. The CDR3 sequence: CAIDWDRDSSGANVLTF. In DNA, the CDR3 is TGTGCCATCGACTGGGACAGGGATTCCTCTGGGGCCAACGTCCTGACTTTC.

This clone showed up just once. The genes are TRBV29-1 and TRBJ1-2, with D perhaps matching TRBD1 (5 bases). The CDR3 contains 11 residues. Trimming shortened V by 8 bases and J by 8 bases, and 15 bases separated the two germline ends. Germline values: CDR1 SQVTM, CDR2 ANQGSEA. DNA of the CDR3: TGCAGCTCATGGGAGGGGAAAGGCTACACCTTC. As protein: CSSWEGKGYTF.

J is TRBJ1-2 and V is TRBV28, with 8 bases aligning to TRBD1. CDR3 size: 14 residues. Germline CDR1 reads MDHEN; CDR2 reads SYDVKM. V gave up 6 bases and J gave up 6 bases; unmatched junction bases: 9. The CDR3 DNA reads as TGTGCCAGCAGGGAATCAGGGGGCGGGGATGGCTACACCTTC. Amino acid sequence: CASRESGGGDGYTF.

This clone was detected only once. The V gene is TRBV15, the J gene TRBJ1-5; a weak D match, TRBD1 (6 bases). CDR1 is LNHNV, CDR2 YYDKDF, per germline (reference sequence). Trimming removed 0 bases from V and 2 bases from J, with 11 bases in between. This CDR3 contains 16 residues. As DNA, the CDR3 is TGTGCCACCAGCAGAGATGGGGCAGGGGGCAATCAGCCCCAGCATTTT. Amino acids: CATSRDGAGGNQPQHF. Combining the CDR3 with reference TRBV15 and TRBJ1-5 gives the whole variable domain DAMVIQNPRYQVTQFGKPVTLSCSQTLNHNVMYWYQQKSSQAPKLLFHYYDKDFNNEADTPDNFQSRRPNTSFCFLDIRSPGLGDTAMYLCATSRDGAGGNQPQHFGDGTRLSIL.

About this clone: The germline gene is not matched at one end of the junction; a read error may be the cause. The chain recombines TRBV6-1 with TRBJ1-2; no firm D call. Germline CDR1 MNHNS, CDR2 SASEGT. This CDR3 region has 12 residues. CDR3 DNA sequence: TGTGCCAGCGGTGAGCGGGACTATGGCTACACCTTC. It specifies CASGERDYGYTF.